This T cell receptor (beta chain) was identified during a study of cytomegalovirus exposure and HLA in healthy donors. For the study at large: Around 76% of around 390 genotyped donors fell in the Caucasian-associated ancestry cluster. Study-wide results and caveats: CMV serostatus was the sole immune exposure information available. Sequencing likely generated an artifact that appeared as a cluster of highly shared sequence variants. A later analysis by the authors found several of the most significant clusters apparently linked to common viral pathogens.

A remark on this clone: The antigen is unknown.

Germline lookup yields CDR1 LNHDA and CDR2 SQIVND (reference sequence). CDR3 length: 15 amino acids. Trimming shortened V by 4 bases and J by 3 bases, and 16 bases separated the two germline ends. PCR involved 60 Vbeta and 13 Jbeta primers. The method was immunoSEQ multiplex PCR; TCRdb's version includes in-frame clones alone and lacks a portion of them. The table shows approximately 110,000 clones, with around 69% occurring only once. This TCR derives from a woman aged 40 to 50 in good health and CMV-seropositive. V usage is TRBV19 and J usage is TRBJ2-7, with D perhaps matching TRBD2 (6 bases). Input material: PBMCs. The CDR3, as DNA: TGTGCCAGTAGTACGACCTGGGCGGGACTCTACGAGCAGTACTTC. Translation gives CASSTTWAGLYEQYF.